This TCR beta chain was sequenced for a study of control samples from healthy donors and cancer patients. Profiling relied on immunoSEQ multiplex PCR, and the TCRdb table lists in-frame clones only, not all of them. The sample shows around 94,000 clones, roughly 86% of them seen only once. V was pared by 4 bases and J by 5 bases, with 4 bases of the junction left unmatched. The germline V gene encodes CDR1 SGHDT and CDR2 YYEEEE. CDR3 size: 14 residues. The sequencing input was blood. This clonotype was sampled from a woman in her fifties or sixties in good health. The chain couples TRBV5-6 to TRBJ2-2; 8 bases line up with TRBD2. The CDR3 DNA is TGTGCCAGCAGCGACGGGAGGGTAACCGGGGAGCTGTTTTTT. It yields the protein CASSDGRVTGELFF.